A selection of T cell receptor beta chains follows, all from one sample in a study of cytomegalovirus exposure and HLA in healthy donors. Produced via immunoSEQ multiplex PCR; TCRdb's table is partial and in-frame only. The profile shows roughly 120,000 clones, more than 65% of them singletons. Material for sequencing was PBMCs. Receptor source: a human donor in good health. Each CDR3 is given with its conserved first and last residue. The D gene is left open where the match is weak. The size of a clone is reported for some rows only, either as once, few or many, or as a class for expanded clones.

cdr3_nt: TGTGCCAGCAGTGAGGACAGGGCAGGTTTTCAGCCCCAGCATTTT; cdr3_aa: CASSEDRAGFQPQHF; v_call: TRBV2; d_call: TRBD1; j_call: TRBJ1-5; clone_size: .
cdr3_nt: TGTGCCAGCAGCCGGTGGGCCGGGACTAACTATGGCTACACCTTC; cdr3_aa: CASSRWAGTNYGYTF; v_call: TRBV7-9; d_call: .; j_call: TRBJ1-2; clone_size: once
cdr3_nt: TGCGCCAGCAGCTTAGCGCTAGCGACAGATACGCAGTATTTT; cdr3_aa: CASSLALATDTQYF; v_call: TRBV5-1; d_call: .; j_call: TRBJ2-3; clone_size: .
cdr3_nt: TGTGCCAGCAGGCTACAGGGGATTAGCACAGATACGCAGTATTTT; cdr3_aa: CASRLQGISTDTQYF; v_call: TRBV28; d_call: TRBD1; j_call: TRBJ2-3; clone_size: .
cdr3_nt: TGTGCCAGCAGCCTCACAGGACTAGCGGGAGTCCGGGGTGAGCAGTTCTTC; cdr3_aa: CASSLTGLAGVRGEQFF; v_call: TRBV7-8; d_call: TRBD2; j_call: TRBJ2-1; clone_size: once
cdr3_nt: TGTGCCAGCTTACGGCTGAAAGCGGGAGCCTACGAGCAGTACTTC; cdr3_aa: CASLRLKAGAYEQYF; v_call: TRBV6-5; d_call: TRBD2; j_call: TRBJ2-7; clone_size: .
cdr3_nt: TGTGCCAGCAGTGAGTCAGGGGGTCCCTCCAGCTCCTACAATGAGCAGTTCTTC; cdr3_aa: CASSESGGPSSSYNEQFF; v_call: TRBV2; d_call: TRBD1; j_call: TRBJ2-1; clone_size: .
cdr3_nt: TGTGCCAGCAGTTTGGGAGGTGCCTCCGGCGCCGGGGAGCTGTTTTTT; cdr3_aa: CASSLGGASGAGELFF; v_call: TRBV28; d_call: .; j_call: TRBJ2-2; clone_size: .
cdr3_nt: TGCAGTGCCCGGGGGGGCATTGAGCAGTTCTTC; cdr3_aa: CSARGGIEQFF; v_call: TRBV20-1; d_call: TRBD2; j_call: TRBJ2-1; clone_size: .
cdr3_nt: TGTGCCAGCTCACCTCCTAGCATACCTACGGGGAATGAGCAGTTCTTC; cdr3_aa: CASSPPSIPTGNEQFF; v_call: TRBV18; d_call: .; j_call: TRBJ2-1; clone_size: .
cdr3_nt: TGCGCCAGCAGTCAATCTAGACCGGGACTAGCAGAGGGAGGAGGGCAAGAGACCCAGTACTTC; cdr3_aa: CASSQSRPGLAEGGGQETQYF; v_call: TRBV23-1; d_call: TRBD2; j_call: TRBJ2-5; clone_size: .
cdr3_nt: TGTGCCAGCAGTTACTCGTCAGGGGATGGGGAGCAGTTCTTC; cdr3_aa: CASSYSSGDGEQFF; v_call: TRBV6-5; d_call: .; j_call: TRBJ2-1; clone_size: few
cdr3_nt: TGTGCCAGCAGTTTCCGGGAGGGAGATACGCAGTATTTT; cdr3_aa: CASSFREGDTQYF; v_call: TRBV27; d_call: TRBD2; j_call: TRBJ2-3; clone_size: few
cdr3_nt: TGTGCCAGCAGTTACCCAGGGGGGGAGCAGTTCTTC; cdr3_aa: CASSYPGGEQFF; v_call: TRBV6-5; d_call: .; j_call: TRBJ2-1; clone_size: once
cdr3_nt: TGCGCCAGCAGCTTGGGGGACAGTCGCTCTGGAAACACCATATATTTT; cdr3_aa: CASSLGDSRSGNTIYF; v_call: TRBV5-1; d_call: TRBD1; j_call: TRBJ1-3; clone_size: few
cdr3_nt: TGTGCCAGCTCACCAGGCAGGGGGGATCAGCCCCAGCATTTT; cdr3_aa: CASSPGRGDQPQHF; v_call: TRBV18; d_call: TRBD1; j_call: TRBJ1-5; clone_size: .
cdr3_nt: TGTGCCAGCAGCTTTGGGGCAGACCAAGAGACCCAGTACTTC; cdr3_aa: CASSFGADQETQYF; v_call: TRBV7-9; d_call: .; j_call: TRBJ2-5; clone_size: .
cdr3_nt: TGTGCCAGCTCCCAAACAACCGGGACAATAGAAGCTTTCTTT; cdr3_aa: CASSQTTGTIEAFF; v_call: TRBV18; d_call: .; j_call: TRBJ1-1; clone_size: few
cdr3_nt: TGTGCCAGCTCACTCGGACAGGGAAATCAGCCCCAGCATTTT; cdr3_aa: CASSLGQGNQPQHF; v_call: TRBV18; d_call: TRBD1; j_call: TRBJ1-5; clone_size: .
cdr3_nt: TGTGCCAGCAGTCCCATGGGAACCAGGGGCAATCAGCCCCAGCATTTT; cdr3_aa: CASSPMGTRGNQPQHF; v_call: TRBV27; d_call: .; j_call: TRBJ1-5; clone_size: .
cdr3_nt: TGTGCCAGCAGCCCCCGGGACACCACTGAAGCTTTCTTT; cdr3_aa: CASSPRDTTEAFF; v_call: TRBV5-4; d_call: .; j_call: TRBJ1-1; clone_size: .
cdr3_nt: TGTGCCAGCAGTCCGTTAGGGACAATCCAAGAGACCCAGTACTTC; cdr3_aa: CASSPLGTIQETQYF; v_call: TRBV27; d_call: .; j_call: TRBJ2-5; clone_size: .
cdr3_nt: TGTGCCAGCAGCTTAATGGGCAGGGGTATGTCCGGGGCCAACGTCCTGACTTTC; cdr3_aa: CASSLMGRGMSGANVLTF; v_call: TRBV7-3; d_call: .; j_call: TRBJ2-6; clone_size: few
cdr3_nt: TGTGCCAGCAGTGCCGACAGATCCTATAATTCACCCCTCCACTTT; cdr3_aa: CASSADRSYNSPLHF; v_call: TRBV28; d_call: .; j_call: TRBJ1-6; clone_size: .
cdr3_nt: TGCGCCAGCAGCTCCGGACTAGCGGGAGGGCTTCGTGACACCGGGGAGCTGTTTTTT; cdr3_aa: CASSSGLAGGLRDTGELFF; v_call: TRBV5-1; d_call: TRBD2; j_call: TRBJ2-2; clone_size: once
cdr3_nt: TGTGCCAGCAGTTTATATGGGGGCGATGAAAAACTGTTTTTT; cdr3_aa: CASSLYGGDEKLFF; v_call: TRBV27; d_call: .; j_call: TRBJ1-4; clone_size: .
cdr3_nt: TGTGCCAGTAGTACCCGCAGGGCAGGGAATGAAAAACTGTTTTTT; cdr3_aa: CASSTRRAGNEKLFF; v_call: TRBV19; d_call: .; j_call: TRBJ1-4; clone_size: .
cdr3_nt: TGTGCCAGCAGCCAAGTGATGGGTCCCCGGGGAGATCGGGAAAAACTGTTTTTT; cdr3_aa: CASSQVMGPRGDREKLFF; v_call: TRBV14; d_call: .; j_call: TRBJ1-4; clone_size: .
cdr3_nt: TGCGCCAGCAGCCAAGATCGTTATAGCAATCAGCCCCAGCATTTT; cdr3_aa: CASSQDRYSNQPQHF; v_call: TRBV4-1; d_call: .; j_call: TRBJ1-5; clone_size: .
cdr3_nt: TGTGCTAGCAGTCATAACGGACTGTTCGCGAACACCGGGGAGCTGTTTTTT; cdr3_aa: CASSHNGLFANTGELFF; v_call: TRBV7-7; d_call: .; j_call: TRBJ2-2; clone_size: once
cdr3_nt: TGTGCCAGCAGTTTAAGTGGGGGCCAACCCGGCTATGGCTACACCTTC; cdr3_aa: CASSLSGGQPGYGYTF; v_call: TRBV27; d_call: .; j_call: TRBJ1-2; clone_size: .
cdr3_nt: TGTGCCAGCCGGCGGGCAGATACGCAGTATTTT; cdr3_aa: CASRRADTQYF; v_call: TRBV2; d_call: .; j_call: TRBJ2-3; clone_size: few
cdr3_nt: TGTGCCAGCAGCCCCGGCCCCCGGGGTGGCTACACCTTC; cdr3_aa: CASSPGPRGGYTF; v_call: TRBV5-6; d_call: .; j_call: TRBJ1-2; clone_size: .
cdr3_nt: TGTGCCAGCAGCTCCCGCACTAGCGACAATGAGCAGTTCTTC; cdr3_aa: CASSSRTSDNEQFF; v_call: TRBV5-4; d_call: TRBD2; j_call: TRBJ2-1; clone_size: .
cdr3_nt: TGTGCCAGCAGCTTACTAGCGGGAGGGCCAGATACGCAGTATTTT; cdr3_aa: CASSLLAGGPDTQYF; v_call: TRBV5-5; d_call: TRBD2; j_call: TRBJ2-3; clone_size: .
cdr3_nt: TGTGCCAGCCCTTTGACACCTACCACCGAGCAGTACTTC; cdr3_aa: CASPLTPTTEQYF; v_call: TRBV6-1; d_call: .; j_call: TRBJ2-7; clone_size: .
cdr3_nt: TGCAGCGTTGATCGGGGGGAAGGGCGGGCTAACTATGGCTACACCTTC; cdr3_aa: CSVDRGEGRANYGYTF; v_call: TRBV29-1; d_call: .; j_call: TRBJ1-2; clone_size: .
cdr3_nt: TGTGCCATCAGTGAGTCGCGCGGGGGGGGTCTAGTCCACACAGATACGCAGTATTTT; cdr3_aa: CAISESRGGGLVHTDTQYF; v_call: TRBV10-3; d_call: TRBD2; j_call: TRBJ2-3; clone_size: few
cdr3_nt: TGTGCCAGCAGTCAAAAGTCAGGGGGCCTCTACGAGCAGTACTTC; cdr3_aa: CASSQKSGGLYEQYF; v_call: TRBV28; d_call: TRBD1; j_call: TRBJ2-7; clone_size: .
cdr3_nt: TGTGCCAGCAGCCTAGGAGGCGGGGGGGACACCATATATTTT; cdr3_aa: CASSLGGGGDTIYF; v_call: TRBV5-5; d_call: .; j_call: TRBJ1-3; clone_size: once
cdr3_nt: TGTGCCAGCACCCAAAGAGAGGGAGCTGAGCAGTTCTTC; cdr3_aa: CASTQREGAEQFF; v_call: TRBV9; d_call: .; j_call: TRBJ2-1; clone_size: .
cdr3_nt: TGTGCCAGCAGCTCAGGGACTAGCGGGAGTTCACAGTATTTT; cdr3_aa: CASSSGTSGSSQYF; v_call: TRBV5-5; d_call: TRBD2; j_call: TRBJ2-3; clone_size: .
cdr3_nt: TGTGCCAGCAGCCTACGGACTAGCCGCTACGAGCAGTACTTC; cdr3_aa: CASSLRTSRYEQYF; v_call: TRBV21-1; d_call: .; j_call: TRBJ2-7; clone_size: once
cdr3_nt: TGTGCAACTACGGGACAGATCTACGAGCAGTACTTC; cdr3_aa: CATTGQIYEQYF; v_call: TRBV6-1; d_call: TRBD1; j_call: TRBJ2-7; clone_size: .
cdr3_nt: TGCGCCAGCAGCCCTGGACAGAACACCGGGGAGCTGTTTTTT; cdr3_aa: CASSPGQNTGELFF; v_call: TRBV4-1; d_call: .; j_call: TRBJ2-2; clone_size: .
cdr3_nt: TGTGCCAGCAGCCCCCGGGACAGGTTGGGCAAGTCAGCTTTCTTT; cdr3_aa: CASSPRDRLGKSAFF; v_call: TRBV14; d_call: TRBD1; j_call: TRBJ1-1; clone_size: .
cdr3_nt: TGCAGCGGACTAGCGGGACCCAATATACCCTACGAGCAGTACTTC; cdr3_aa: CSGLAGPNIPYEQYF; v_call: TRBV29-1; d_call: TRBD2; j_call: TRBJ2-7; clone_size: .
cdr3_nt: TGTGCCAGCAGTTACGGGGCAGGAAATAATTCACCCCTCCACTTT; cdr3_aa: CASSYGAGNNSPLHF; v_call: TRBV6-5; d_call: .; j_call: TRBJ1-6; clone_size: .
cdr3_nt: TGTGCCAGCAGCGTAGGACAGGGCAACGAAAAACTGTTTTTT; cdr3_aa: CASSVGQGNEKLFF; v_call: TRBV9; d_call: TRBD1; j_call: TRBJ1-4; clone_size: .
cdr3_nt: TGCGCCAGCAGCTTGGTGGACAGGGGCAATGAGCAGTTCTTC; cdr3_aa: CASSLVDRGNEQFF; v_call: TRBV5-1; d_call: TRBD1; j_call: TRBJ2-1; clone_size: .
cdr3_nt: TGTGCCAGCAGCTATGATAGGGGGTATCACTATGGCTACACCTTC; cdr3_aa: CASSYDRGYHYGYTF; v_call: TRBV5-5; d_call: .; j_call: TRBJ1-2; clone_size: .
cdr3_nt: TGCGCCAGCAGTGAGGCACTAGCGGAAACCGGGGAGCTGTTTTTT; cdr3_aa: CASSEALAETGELFF; v_call: TRBV10-1; d_call: TRBD2; j_call: TRBJ2-2; clone_size: .
cdr3_nt: TGTGCCAGCAGTGATGAGACCCAGGGAAGCAATGAGCAGTTCTTC; cdr3_aa: CASSDETQGSNEQFF; v_call: TRBV6-1; d_call: .; j_call: TRBJ2-1; clone_size: .
cdr3_nt: TGCGCCAGCAGCCGTGAGACTAGCGGGAGGGCCAGCTACAATGAGCAGTTCTTC; cdr3_aa: CASSRETSGRASYNEQFF; v_call: TRBV4-1; d_call: TRBD2; j_call: TRBJ2-1; clone_size: once
cdr3_nt: TGTGCCAGCAGGCCGACTCGTGCCACCGGGGAGCTGTTTTTT; cdr3_aa: CASRPTRATGELFF; v_call: TRBV27; d_call: .; j_call: TRBJ2-2; clone_size: .
cdr3_nt: TGTGCCAGTAGTAGTAGACTAGCGGGAGAAGCAGATACGCAGTATTTT; cdr3_aa: CASSSRLAGEADTQYF; v_call: TRBV19; d_call: TRBD2; j_call: TRBJ2-3; clone_size: once
cdr3_nt: TGTGCCAGCAGCCCAAGCCTCGGGGAAAAGACCCAGTACTTC; cdr3_aa: CASSPSLGEKTQYF; v_call: TRBV5-4; d_call: .; j_call: TRBJ2-5; clone_size: few
cdr3_nt: TGTGCCAGCAGTGACGCTAGCGGGAAAGAGACCCAGTACTTC; cdr3_aa: CASSDASGKETQYF; v_call: TRBV2; d_call: TRBD2; j_call: TRBJ2-5; clone_size: .
cdr3_nt: TGTGCCAGCAGGAAGACTGAGGACACTGAAGCTTTCTTT; cdr3_aa: CASRKTEDTEAFF; v_call: TRBV6-1; d_call: .; j_call: TRBJ1-1; clone_size: .